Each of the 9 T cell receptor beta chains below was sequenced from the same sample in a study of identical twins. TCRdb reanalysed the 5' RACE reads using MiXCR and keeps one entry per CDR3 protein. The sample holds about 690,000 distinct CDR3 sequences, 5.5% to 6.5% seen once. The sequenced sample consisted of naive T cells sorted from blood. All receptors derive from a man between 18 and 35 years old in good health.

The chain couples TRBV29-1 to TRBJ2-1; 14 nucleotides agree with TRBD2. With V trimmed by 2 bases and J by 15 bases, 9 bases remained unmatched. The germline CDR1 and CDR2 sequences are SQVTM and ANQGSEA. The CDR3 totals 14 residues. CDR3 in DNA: TGCAGCGTTGAAACGGGACTAGCGGGAGAAGGGCCGTTCTTC. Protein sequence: CSVETGLAGEGPFF.

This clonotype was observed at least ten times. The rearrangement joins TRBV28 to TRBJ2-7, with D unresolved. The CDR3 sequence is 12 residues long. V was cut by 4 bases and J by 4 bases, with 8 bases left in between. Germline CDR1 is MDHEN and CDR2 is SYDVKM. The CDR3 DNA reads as TGTGCCAGCAGTTGGAAGGGTTACGAGCAGTACTTC. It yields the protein CASSWKGYEQYF.

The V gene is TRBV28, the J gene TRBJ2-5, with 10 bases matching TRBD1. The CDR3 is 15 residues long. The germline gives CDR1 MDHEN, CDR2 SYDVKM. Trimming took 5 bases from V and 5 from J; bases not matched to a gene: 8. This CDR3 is CASSRSPDRGETQYF. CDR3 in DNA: TGTGCCAGCAGTAGATCCCCGGACAGGGGGGAGACCCAGTACTTC.

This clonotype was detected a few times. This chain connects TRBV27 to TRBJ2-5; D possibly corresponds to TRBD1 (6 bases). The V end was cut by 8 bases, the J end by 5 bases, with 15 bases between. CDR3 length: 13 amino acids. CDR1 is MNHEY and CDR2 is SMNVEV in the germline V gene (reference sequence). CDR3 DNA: TGTGCCAGCGGGAGACAGGCCGCGGAGACCCAGTACTTC. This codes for CASGRQAAETQYF.

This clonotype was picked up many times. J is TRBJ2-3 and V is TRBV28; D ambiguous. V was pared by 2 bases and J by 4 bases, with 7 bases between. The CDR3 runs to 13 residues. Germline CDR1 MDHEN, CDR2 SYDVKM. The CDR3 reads CASSLLGPDTQYF. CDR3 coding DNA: TGTGCCAGCAGTTTACTGGGCCCAGATACGCAGTATTTT.

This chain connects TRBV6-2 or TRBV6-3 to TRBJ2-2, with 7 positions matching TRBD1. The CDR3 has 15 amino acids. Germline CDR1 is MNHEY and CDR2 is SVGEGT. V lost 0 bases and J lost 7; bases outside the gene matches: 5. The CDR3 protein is CASSYSTGAGGELFF. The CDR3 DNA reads TGTGCCAGCAGTTACTCTACAGGGGCCGGCGGGGAGCTGTTTTTT.

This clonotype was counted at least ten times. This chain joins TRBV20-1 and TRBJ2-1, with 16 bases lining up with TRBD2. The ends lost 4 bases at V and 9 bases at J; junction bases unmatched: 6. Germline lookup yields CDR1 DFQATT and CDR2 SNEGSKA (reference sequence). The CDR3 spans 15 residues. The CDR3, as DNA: TGCAGTGCTACGGGACTAGCGGGAGGGCCTGGTGAGCAGTTCTTC. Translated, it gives CSATGLAGGPGEQFF.

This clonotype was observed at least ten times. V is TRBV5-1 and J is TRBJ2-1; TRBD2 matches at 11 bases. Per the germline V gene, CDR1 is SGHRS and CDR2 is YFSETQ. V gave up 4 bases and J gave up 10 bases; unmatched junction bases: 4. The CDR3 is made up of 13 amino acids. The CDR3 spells CASSAGTSGEQFF. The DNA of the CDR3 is TGCGCCAGCAGCGCGGGGACTAGCGGCGAGCAGTTCTTC.

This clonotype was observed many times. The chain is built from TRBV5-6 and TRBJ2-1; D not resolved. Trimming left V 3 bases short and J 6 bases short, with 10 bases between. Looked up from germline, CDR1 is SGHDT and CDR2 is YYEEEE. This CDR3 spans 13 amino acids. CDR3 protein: CASSSISGNEQFF. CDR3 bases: TGTGCCAGCAGCTCCATCAGTGGCAATGAGCAGTTCTTC.